The clone carrying this T cell receptor beta chain is a singleton in its sample. The antigen is not known. This specimen belongs to a study of cytomegalovirus exposure and HLA in healthy donors. Study-wide findings and caveats: Sequencing probably produced one cluster of sequence variants that were highly shared. Sequences of the TCR beta chain were said to predict the HLA-A and HLA-B alleles of most subjects accurately. Immune exposure data for these donors was limited to CMV serostatus. In a later analysis, V- and J-gene trimming of beta chains associated with a DCLRE1C missense variant, replicated independently.

Per germline, CDR1 LGHNA and CDR2 YSLEER. This CDR3 spans 13 amino acids. Trimming removed 0 bases at V and 7 bases at J, with 9 bases between. 13 Jbeta primers and 60 Vbeta primers were used for the PCR. Libraries were prepared by immunoSEQ multiplex PCR; TCRdb keeps only in-frame clonotypes and omits some of them. Among more than 150,000 clones, 65% to 90% were seen once, and the ten largest hold approximately 6.3%. The rearrangement joins TRBV4-3 to TRBJ1-1; D ambiguous. The TCR originated in a woman aged 50 to 60 in good health and CMV-seropositive. Sequencing input: PBMCs. In nucleotides, the CDR3 is TGCGCCAGCAGCCAAGACGGTCCATTTGAAGCTTTCTTT. Translating gives CASSQDGPFEAFF.